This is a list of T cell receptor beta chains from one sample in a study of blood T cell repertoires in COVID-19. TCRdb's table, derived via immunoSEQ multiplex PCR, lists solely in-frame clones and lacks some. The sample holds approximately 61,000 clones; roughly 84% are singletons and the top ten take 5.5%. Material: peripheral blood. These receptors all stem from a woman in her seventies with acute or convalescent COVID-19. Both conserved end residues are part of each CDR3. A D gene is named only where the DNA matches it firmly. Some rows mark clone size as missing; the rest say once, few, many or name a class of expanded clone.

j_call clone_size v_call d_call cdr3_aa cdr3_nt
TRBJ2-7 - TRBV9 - CASSVPKTRKNHKDRLGSYEQYF TGTGCCAGCAGCGTACCCAAGACCCGGAAAAACCACAAAGACAGACTTGGTTCCTACGAGCAGTACTTC
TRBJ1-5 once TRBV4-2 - CASSQDSSGLQPQHF TGTGCCAGCAGCCAAGATTCGAGTGGGCTCCAGCCCCAGCATTTT
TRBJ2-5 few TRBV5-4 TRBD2 CASSSLLAGMSETQYF TGTGCCAGCAGCTCTTTACTAGCGGGGATGTCCGAGACCCAGTACTTC
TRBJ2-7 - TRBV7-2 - CASSPGGAGYEQYF TGTGCCAGCAGCCCTGGGGGGGCCGGGTACGAGCAGTACTTC
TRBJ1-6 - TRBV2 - CASSPEQGSNSPLHF TGTGCCAGCAGTCCCGAACAGGGTTCTAACTCACCCCTCCACTTT
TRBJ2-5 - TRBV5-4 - CASSLGSSWGGETQYF TGTGCCAGCAGTTTAGGTAGTTCGTGGGGCGGAGAGACCCAGTACTTC
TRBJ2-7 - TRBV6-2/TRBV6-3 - CASSYSMIYQIDSYEQYF TGTGCCAGCAGTTACTCGATGATTTACCAGATTGACTCCTACGAGCAGTACTTC
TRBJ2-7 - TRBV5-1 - CASSLAGSEQYF TGCGCCAGCAGCTTGGCGGGGTCCGAGCAGTACTTC
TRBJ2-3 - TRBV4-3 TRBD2 CASSQLFLAGGADTQYF TGCGCCAGCAGCCAACTATTTCTAGCGGGGGGAGCAGATACGCAGTATTTT
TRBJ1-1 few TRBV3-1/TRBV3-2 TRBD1 CASSSTDRGDEAFF TGTGCCAGCAGTTCAACGGACAGGGGTGATGAAGCTTTCTTT
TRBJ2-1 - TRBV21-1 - CASSSGLAGVRGSYNEQFF TGTGCCAGCAGCTCGGGACTAGCGGGGGTCCGGGGGTCCTACAATGAGCAGTTCTTC
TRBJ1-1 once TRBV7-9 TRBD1 CASRRTGGATEAFF TGTGCCAGCAGACGTACAGGGGGAGCCACTGAAGCTTTCTTT
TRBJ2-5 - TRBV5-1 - CASSLAGQKQETQYF TGCGCCAGCAGCTTGGCCGGACAGAAACAAGAGACCCAGTACTTC
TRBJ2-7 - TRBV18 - CASSPPAVHYEQYF TGTGCCAGCTCACCACCGGCTGTACACTACGAGCAGTACTTC
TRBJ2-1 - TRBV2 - CASSGGLDNEQFF TGTGCCAGCAGCGGGGGTCTCGACAATGAGCAGTTCTTC
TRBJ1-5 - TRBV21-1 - CASSKRTAYSNQPQHF TGTGCCAGCAGCAAGAGGACAGCATATAGCAATCAGCCCCAGCATTTT
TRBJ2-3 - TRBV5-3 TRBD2 CARSLTLGGGTRTDTQYF TGTGCCAGAAGCTTGACTCTTGGCGGGGGGACACGCACAGATACGCAGTATTTT
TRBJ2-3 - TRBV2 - CASTLSDTQYF TGTGCCAGCACCCTCTCAGATACGCAGTATTTT
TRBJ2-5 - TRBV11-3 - CASSTKETQYF TGTGCCAGCAGCACAAAAGAGACCCAGTACTTC
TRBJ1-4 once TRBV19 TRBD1 CASTNPQGARTNEKLFF TGTGCCAGTACCAATCCCCAGGGGGCAAGGACTAATGAAAAACTGTTTTTT
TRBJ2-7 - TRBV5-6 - CASTRRRGNSYEQYF TGTGCCAGCACTCGACGGCGGGGTAACTCCTACGAGCAGTACTTC
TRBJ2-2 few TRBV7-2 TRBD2 CASSPRGSGGADTGELFF TGTGCCAGCAGCCCCCGAGGGAGCGGGGGGGCGGACACCGGGGAGCTGTTTTTT
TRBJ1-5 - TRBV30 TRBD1 CAWSPGGGQPQHF TGTGCCTGGAGTCCAGGGGGCGGTCAGCCCCAGCATTTT
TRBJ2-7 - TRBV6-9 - CASSYSLPRTTYEQYF TGTGCCAGCAGTTATTCATTGCCCAGAACCACCTACGAGCAGTACTTC
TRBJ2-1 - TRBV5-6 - CASSLAWGEVPYNEQFF TGTGCCAGCAGCTTGGCCTGGGGGGAGGTCCCTTACAATGAGCAGTTCTTC
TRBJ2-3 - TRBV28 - CASSSQRITSTDTQYF TGTGCCAGCAGTTCGCAGCGGATAACTAGCACAGATACGCAGTATTTT
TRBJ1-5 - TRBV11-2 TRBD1 CASSRGTGGNQPQHF TGTGCCAGCAGCCGTGGGACAGGGGGGAATCAGCCCCAGCATTTT
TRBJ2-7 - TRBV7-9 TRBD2 CASSLTSGVYEQYF TGTGCCAGCAGCTTAACTAGCGGGGTATACGAGCAGTACTTC
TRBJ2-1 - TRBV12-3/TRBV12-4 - CASSLDYYNEQFF TGTGCCAGCAGTTTGGACTACTACAATGAGCAGTTCTTC
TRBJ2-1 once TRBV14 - CASSQVWQGRYNEQFF TGTGCCAGCAGCCAAGTGTGGCAGGGGCGTTACAATGAGCAGTTCTTC
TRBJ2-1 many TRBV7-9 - CASSLQRAENEQFF TGTGCCAGCAGCTTACAGCGGGCGGAAAATGAGCAGTTCTTC
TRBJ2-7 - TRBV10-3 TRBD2 CAISGAGGKYEQYF TGTGCCATCAGTGGAGCGGGGGGCAAATACGAGCAGTACTTC
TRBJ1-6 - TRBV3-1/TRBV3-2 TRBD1 CASSQDGGRTGRIGSPLHF TGTGCCAGCAGCCAAGATGGGGGACGGACAGGGAGAATCGGTTCACCCCTCCACTTT
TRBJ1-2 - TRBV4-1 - CASSHGRNYGYTF TGCGCCAGCAGCCATGGGAGAAACTATGGCTACACCTTC